These 17 T cell receptor beta chains were all obtained from the same sample, sequenced in a study of cytomegalovirus exposure and HLA in healthy donors. The PCR used 60 Vbeta and 13 Jbeta primers. Only in-frame clones appear in the TCRdb table, and some are missing; sequencing was by immunoSEQ multiplex PCR. The repertoire table contains approximately 70,000 clones. Sequenced: PBMCs. The receptor source for this set is a woman in her 40s in good health and CMV-seropositive.

The V call is TRBV7-9, the J call TRBJ1-5, with a possible D match to TRBD1 (5 bases). Trimming left V 1 base short and J 4 bases short, with 14 bases between. CDR1 and CDR2 from the germline V gene are SEHNR and FQNEAQ (reference sequence). The CDR3 is 16 amino acids. The CDR3 region is CASSLGQGDRNQPQHF. The CDR3 DNA follows: TGTGCCAGCAGCTTAGGGCAGGGCGACCGAAATCAGCCCCAGCATTTT.

The chain combines TRBV5-4 with TRBJ2-1; D is perhaps TRBD2 (7 bases). CDR1 is SGHNT and CDR2 is YYREEE in the germline V gene (reference sequence). Trimming removed 2 bases from V and 8 bases from J, with 14 bases in between. The CDR3 sequence is 14 residues long. This CDR3 reads CASSLRGASDEQFF. The CDR3 DNA follows: TGTGCCAGCAGCTTACGGGGGGCCTCGGATGAGCAGTTCTTC.

This chain joins TRBV27 and TRBJ2-1; the match to TRBD2 covers 7 bases. The CDR3 loop spans 14 amino acids. From germline, CDR1 is MNHEY and CDR2 SMNVEV (reference sequence). The ends lost 6 bases at V and 1 base at J; junction bases unmatched: 3. The CDR3 DNA reads as TGTGCCAGCAGCCAGGGAGGGTCCTACAATGAGCAGTTCTTC. Translation gives CASSQGGSYNEQFF.

V usage is TRBV28 and J usage is TRBJ1-5; 7 bases map to TRBD1. J was trimmed by 1 base and V by 10 bases; bases with no gene match: 4. CDR1 is MDHEN, CDR2 SYDVKM, per germline. The CDR3 sequence is 13 residues long. This CDR3 reads CATRGGSNQPQHF. The CDR3 DNA sequence: TGTGCCACCAGGGGGGGAAGCAATCAGCCCCAGCATTTT.

The CDR3 spells CASSFSNYGYTF. For the CDR3, the DNA is TGTGCCAGCAGCTTCTCGAACTATGGCTACACCTTC. This chain uses TRBV6-1 with TRBJ1-2; no definite D call. V dropped 6 bases and J dropped 2 bases, with 7 bases sitting between them. Germline loops: CDR1 MNHNS, CDR2 SASEGT. The CDR3 covers 12 residues.

This chain joins TRBV19 and TRBJ1-3; D unresolved. The CDR3 extends over 15 amino acids. V was trimmed by 3 bases and J by 0 bases, leaving 9 bases between them. Per germline, CDR1 LNHDA and CDR2 SQIVND (reference sequence). This CDR3 is CASSMQASSGNTIYF. CDR3 nucleotides: TGTGCCAGTAGTATGCAGGCGTCCTCTGGAAACACCATATATTTT.

This rearrangement joins TRBV9 to TRBJ2-7; D perhaps matches TRBD2 (5 bases). Trimming shortened V by 4 bases and J by 4 bases, and 12 bases separated the two germline ends. This CDR3 is 13 amino acids long. The germline V gene has CDR1 SGDLS and CDR2 YYNGEE. CDR3 DNA: TGTGCCAGCAGCCTCGGGGTGAAGTACGAGCAGTACTTC. It yields the protein CASSLGVKYEQYF.

On this clone itself: The germline gene is not matched at one end of the junction; a read error may be the cause. The chain is built from TRBV9 and TRBJ2-6; 9 nucleotides agree with TRBD2. This CDR3 has 19 amino acids. Looked up from germline, CDR1 is SGDLS and CDR2 is YYNGEE. In DNA form, the CDR3 reads TGTGTCAGCAGCGTAGGCGCTAGCGGGGTTCTCTCTGGGGCCAACGTCCTGACTTTC. Its protein product is CVSSVGASGVLSGANVLTF.

The chain uses TRBV5-1 and TRBJ1-1; 7 bases are a match to TRBD1. V gave up 1 base and J gave up 4 bases; unmatched junction bases: 7. Per germline, CDR1 SGHRS and CDR2 YFSETQ. The CDR3 covers 15 residues. The CDR3: CASSLSTGSVTEAFF. CDR3 coding DNA: TGCGCCAGCAGCTTGTCGACAGGGAGTGTCACTGAAGCTTTCTTT.

V usage is TRBV2 and J usage is TRBJ2-1; TRBD1 is a possible D gene (5 bases). V lost 1 base to trimming and J lost 4 bases, with 8 bases between them. Germline CDR1 is SNHLY and CDR2 is FYNNEI. The CDR3 consists of 14 residues. CDR3 sequence reads: CASSEGTTYNEQFF. The CDR3 DNA sequence: TGTGCCAGCAGTGAAGGGACAACATACAATGAGCAGTTCTTC.

The rearrangement links TRBV4-3 to TRBJ1-2; 8 bases align to TRBD1. V shed 1 base and J 4 bases; nucleotides not matched to a gene: 8. This CDR3 has 16 residues. CDR1 and CDR2 (germline): LGHNA, YSLEER. The CDR3 is CASSQVKQGVGYGYTF. CDR3 coding DNA: TGCGCCAGCAGCCAAGTTAAACAGGGGGTTGGCTATGGCTACACCTTC.

This chain links TRBV19 with TRBJ2-1, with TRBD2 matching 13 bases. V was clipped by 3 bases and J by 0 bases; unmatched bases: 5. Germline V gene data show CDR1 as LNHDA and CDR2 as SQIVND (reference sequence). CDR3 length: 18 amino acids. CDR3 DNA sequence: TGTGCCAGTAGTATTGGGACTAGCGGGGTCTCCTCCTACAATGAGCAGTTCTTC. Its protein is CASSIGTSGVSSYNEQFF.

In DNA, the CDR3 is TGCGCCAGCAGCTTGATCCTCGCTAAGGCGGGGTTGAACACTGAAGCTTTCTTT. Protein: CASSLILAKAGLNTEAFF. The J gene is TRBJ1-1, the V gene TRBV5-1; D is uncertain. Trimming removed 1 base at V and 0 bases at J, with 19 bases between. The CDR3 has 18 residues. Germline assignment: CDR1 SGHRS and CDR2 YFSETQ.

The chain uses TRBV29-1 and TRBJ1-1; 7 bases agree with TRBD1. V lost 5 bases to trimming and J lost 1 base; unmatched junction nucleotides: 7. Per the germline V gene, CDR1 is SQVTM and CDR2 is ANQGSEA. The CDR3 contains 14 residues. The CDR3 nucleotides read TGCAGCGTTAACAGACAGGGCGGGAACACTGAAGCTTTCTTT. This sequence encodes CSVNRQGGNTEAFF.

In regard to this clone: Other DNA sequences from this sample encode an identical CDR3 as well. V is TRBV14 and J is TRBJ2-7; D may be TRBD2 (5 bases). V was trimmed by 0 bases and J by 11 bases, leaving 11 bases between them. The CDR3 contains 12 residues. Germline CDR1 and CDR2: SGHDN and FVKESK. CDR3 sequence reads: CASSQDVREKYF. The DNA for the CDR3 is TGTGCCAGCAGCCAAGATGTGAGGGAGAAGTACTTC.

The DNA for the CDR3 is TGTGCCAGCAGCGCCCTAGGCCTGCCCTACAATGAGCAGTTCTTC. It is translated as CASSALGLPYNEQFF. The chain employs TRBV2 and TRBJ2-1, with D hard to call. In germline, CDR1 is SNHLY, CDR2 FYNNEI. This CDR3 has 15 residues. Trimming shortened V by 6 bases and J by 2 bases, and 14 bases separated the two germline ends.

This sequence joins TRBV29-1 and TRBJ2-1; 13 positions agree with TRBD2. V dropped 0 bases and J dropped 5; count of bases not matched to a gene: 16. There are 20 residues in the CDR3. Germline V lookup: CDR1 SQVTM, CDR2 ANQGSEA. This CDR3 is CSVEDPFKTSGRNRDNEQFF. CDR3 coding DNA: TGCAGCGTTGAAGACCCTTTCAAGACTAGCGGGAGGAACCGGGACAATGAGCAGTTCTTC.